This TCR beta chain was retrieved from a study of vaccination effects on CD4 cells after COVID-19. The culture ran for about 11 days, and then CD4+ T cells were isolated. Half-medium exchanges with IL-2 medium took place on days 3 and 7. There are a few counts of this clone. The antigen is unknown. The J segment lost 1 base and the V segment lost 1 base, leaving 11 bases of the junction unmatched. The CDR3 loop spans 19 amino acids. Per the germline V gene, CDR1 is SGHTA and CDR2 is FQGNSA. Study findings and constraints: From healthy vaccinees, only 1 of 255 vaccine-induced clones also reacted to common cold coronaviruses. At late timepoints after vaccination, vaccine- and infection-induced clones shrank markedly.

Clones were read by immunoSEQ multiplex PCR, and TCRdb kept only the in-frame ones, dropping some. In the table there are 70,000 to 85,000 clones, approximately 71% of which are singletons. The sequence came from a human donor who received a COVID-19 vaccine. The material sequenced was CD4+ T cells from PBMCs cultured without peptide, taken before COVID-19 vaccination. The V and J genes are TRBV7-2 and TRBJ1-5, with TRBD1 matching 9 bases. CDR3 protein: CASSLVGTGGMGSNQPQHF. CDR3 DNA sequence: TGTGCCAGCAGCTTAGTGGGTACAGGGGGCATGGGGAGCAATCAGCCCCAGCATTTT.